Given below is one TCR beta chain in context. CDR1 is LNHDA and CDR2 is SQIVND in the germline V gene (reference sequence). Between the trimmed V and J ends, which lost 2 bases and 8 bases, there was a span of 16 bases. The CDR3 extends over 15 amino acids. This entry comes from a study of blood T cell repertoires in COVID-19. Clones were sequenced by immunoSEQ multiplex PCR, and TCRdb holds only the in-frame ones, with some missing. The sample records 130,000 or so clones, more than 70% being singletons. V usage is TRBV19 and J usage is TRBJ2-1, with a possible D match to TRBD1 (7 bases). The sequence came from a man aged 55 to 70 with acute or convalescent COVID-19. The sample taken for sequencing was peripheral blood. The CDR3 region has the DNA TGTGCCAGTAGTATAAGGAGGGGGCGCCCGGATGAGCAGTTCTTC. Its translation: CASSIRRGRPDEQFF.